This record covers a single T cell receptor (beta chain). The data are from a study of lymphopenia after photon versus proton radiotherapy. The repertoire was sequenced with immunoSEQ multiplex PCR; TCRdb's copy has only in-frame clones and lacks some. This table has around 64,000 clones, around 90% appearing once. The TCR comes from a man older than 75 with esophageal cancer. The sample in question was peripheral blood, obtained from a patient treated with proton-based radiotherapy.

The CDR3: CASSDAGTGYGYTF. Here the CDR3 DNA reads TGTGCCAGCAGCGATGCCGGGACGGGCTATGGCTACACCTTC. The rearrangement links TRBV28 to TRBJ1-2; D possibly corresponds to TRBD1 (5 bases). Germline CDR1 reads MDHEN; CDR2 reads SYDVKM. This CDR3 contains 14 residues. With 6 bases removed from V and 4 bases from J, the gap between germline ends came to 15 bases.